This is a list of T cell receptor beta chains from one sample in a study of blood T cell repertoires in COVID-19. The table came from immunoSEQ multiplex PCR; TCRdb's copy has only in-frame clones and leaves some out. The repertoire holds fewer than 300,000 clones, 85% to 90% seen once, with 6% to 8% in the top ten. What was sequenced was peripheral blood. The receptors derive from a woman between 45 and 60 years old with COVID-19, enrolled during active disease. CDR3s include the opening cysteine and the closing phenylalanine or tryptophan. A D gene is named only where the DNA matches it firmly. Expanded clones are given a class, and other clones once, few, many or no size at all.

>.|TRBV19|TRBJ2-7|TRBD1
TGTGCCAGTAGTACCCGACAGGGGGCGCAGGAAGAGCAGTACTTC
CASSTRQGAQEEQYF
>.|TRBV6-5|TRBJ1-2|.
TGTGCCAGCAGTCCCGGCGACATCCGTGGCTACACCTTC
CASSPGDIRGYTF
>.|TRBV6-6|TRBJ1-1|.
TGTGCCAGCAGTTACTCCCCGGGGGGGGCCACTGAAGCTTTCTTT
CASSYSPGGATEAFF
>.|TRBV6-5|TRBJ2-7|TRBD2
TGTGCCAGCAGTTACTCCATCCTAGCGGGAACGGGCGAGCAGTACTTC
CASSYSILAGTGEQYF
>.|TRBV24-1|TRBJ2-1|TRBD2
TGTGCCACCAGTAGCGGGAGGGCCTACAATGAGCAGTTCTTC
CATSSGRAYNEQFF
>.|TRBV7-9|TRBJ1-3|TRBD1
TGTGCCAGCAGCCCACTCCCAAGGACAGGGGGAATTTCTGGAAACACCATATATTTT
CASSPLPRTGGISGNTIYF
>.|TRBV5-4|TRBJ1-2|TRBD1
TGTGCCAGCAGCACCGTCAGACAGGGGTACTATGGCTACACCTTC
CASSTVRQGYYGYTF
>.|TRBV19|TRBJ2-1|TRBD2
TGTGCCAGTAGTATTTTGGGACTAGCGGGAGGGAGGAGGAATGAGCAGTTCTTC
CASSILGLAGGRRNEQFF
>.|TRBV6-2/TRBV6-3|TRBJ2-1|TRBD2
TGTGCCAGCAGCCACTCCGGGACTAGCGGGAGGGAGCAGTTCTTC
CASSHSGTSGREQFF
>.|TRBV18|TRBJ1-1|.
TGTGCCAGCTCACCATTGGGGGCAGGGATGAACACTGAAGCTTTCTTT
CASSPLGAGMNTEAFF
>.|TRBV24-1|TRBJ1-5|.
TGTGCCACCGGCGGGACCGGGTATGGGCAGCCCCAGCATTTT
CATGGTGYGQPQHF
>.|TRBV7-9|TRBJ2-5|TRBD1
TGTGCCAGCAGCTTACTCACAGGGGTCAGGGAGACCCAGTACTTC
CASSLLTGVRETQYF
>.|TRBV29-1|TRBJ1-2|TRBD1
TGCAGCGTTGAAGGAGTTCTAGGGACAGGGGGATCTGGCTACACCTTC
CSVEGVLGTGGSGYTF
>few|TRBV7-9|TRBJ1-1|.
TGTGCCAGCAGCTTATCTTTGGGCTCCCACACTGAAGCTTTCTTT
CASSLSLGSHTEAFF
>.|TRBV11-2|TRBJ2-7|TRBD2
TGTGCCAGCAGCTTAGGGGGGACTAGCGGGAGAGAGCAGTACTTC
CASSLGGTSGREQYF
>.|TRBV19|TRBJ1-4|TRBD1
TGTGCCAGTAGTTCCCCCCCCGTTGACGGGACAGGGGATGAAAAACTGTTTTTT
CASSSPPVDGTGDEKLFF
>.|TRBV4-3|TRBJ2-5|.
TGCGCCAGCAGCCTCAACCGGGCCCAGGGGGAGACCCAGTACTTC
CASSLNRAQGETQYF
>.|TRBV6-4|TRBJ2-2|TRBD1
TGTGCCAGCAGTAGGACAGGGGGAACCGGGGAGCTGTTTTTT
CASSRTGGTGELFF
>.|TRBV5-5|TRBJ1-5|.
TGTGCCAGCAGCCGGGGTTCAGGAAATAGCAATCAGCCCCAGCATTTT
CASSRGSGNSNQPQHF
>.|TRBV5-1|TRBJ2-7|.
TGCGCCAGCAGCTCGCGGGCGGGCGAGCAGTACTTC
CASSSRAGEQYF
>.|TRBV6-5|TRBJ2-5|.
TGTGCCAGCAGTTACTCGACGGGACTGGATGTAGAGACCCAGTACTTC
CASSYSTGLDVETQYF
>.|TRBV18|TRBJ2-7|TRBD2
TGTGCCAGCTCAATCACTAGCGCCCCAACTGCATACGAGCAGTACTTC
CASSITSAPTAYEQYF
>.|TRBV7-8|TRBJ1-1|.
TGTGCCAGCAGCTTAGACAGGCGTGAAGCTTTCTTT
CASSLDRREAFF
>.|TRBV6-1|TRBJ2-1|.
TGTGCCAGCACTGAAATCCGGCAGGGTGGGCTTGAGCAGTTCTTC
CASTEIRQGGLEQFF
>.|TRBV6-5|TRBJ2-3|TRBD2
TGTGCCAGCAATGCCGGGACTAGCAGGACAGATACGCAGTATTTT
CASNAGTSRTDTQYF
>once|TRBV4-1|TRBJ1-2|.
TGCGCCAGCAGCCACGCCGGTAATGGCTACACCTTC
CASSHAGNGYTF
>.|TRBV14|TRBJ1-2|TRBD1
TGTGCCAGCAGCCAAGATTCGTTCGGGACAGGGTATGGCTACACCTTC
CASSQDSFGTGYGYTF
>.|TRBV19|TRBJ1-4|TRBD1
TGTGCCAGTAAAATCTCAGGGGGACGCGAAAAACTGTTTTTT
CASKISGGREKLFF
>.|TRBV15|TRBJ1-1|TRBD1
TGTGCCACCAGCAGGTGGGACAGGGGGGGGACTGAAGCTTTCTTT
CATSRWDRGGTEAFF
>.|TRBV9|TRBJ1-3|TRBD1
TGTGCCAGCAGCGTAGAAAGGGGGCTGCTCTCTGGAAACACCATATATTTT
CASSVERGLLSGNTIYF
>.|TRBV2|TRBJ1-2|TRBD1
TGTGCCAGCAGTGAAAACAGGGGGCCCAACTATGGCTACACCTTC
CASSENRGPNYGYTF
>.|TRBV15|TRBJ1-2|.
TGTGCCACCAGCAGAGTCCTAGGAGGGGCACATGGCTACACCTTC
CATSRVLGGAHGYTF
>.|TRBV18|TRBJ1-5|.
TGTGCCAGCTCACCACGGCAGGAACAGCCCCAGCATTTT
CASSPRQEQPQHF
>.|TRBV4-1|TRBJ2-3|.
TGCGCCAGCAGCCAAGAAGAGGGCACAGATACGCAGTATTTT
CASSQEEGTDTQYF
>.|TRBV7-6|TRBJ2-3|.
TGTGCCAGCAGGCTTCAGGTTACTAGCACAGATACGCAGTATTTT
CASRLQVTSTDTQYF
>.|TRBV4-2|TRBJ2-5|.
TGTGCCAGCAGCCAAGGGCAGAAGAAAGAGACCCAGTACTTC
CASSQGQKKETQYF
>.|TRBV2|TRBJ2-7|.
TGTGCCAGCAGTGAAAGGGGCCTTTCCGAGCAGTACTTC
CASSERGLSEQYF
>.|TRBV24-1|TRBJ2-3|TRBD2
TGTGCCACCAGTGATTTAAGGCGGGAGGGCACAGATACGCAGTATTTT
CATSDLRREGTDTQYF
>.|TRBV24-1|TRBJ2-3|TRBD2
TGTGCCACCAGTGATTTGTCGGGACTAGCGGGAGGGGGCACAGATACGCAGTATTTT
CATSDLSGLAGGGTDTQYF
>few|TRBV6-5|TRBJ2-7|.
TGTGCCAGCAGTTACTCGGGGCTATCCTACGGCTACGAGCAGTACTTC
CASSYSGLSYGYEQYF
>once|TRBV7-6|TRBJ2-1|TRBD2
TGTGCCAGCAGCTTAGTAGCAGGGAGCGGGAGTCGGAATGAGCAGTTCTTC
CASSLVAGSGSRNEQFF
>.|TRBV5-1|TRBJ1-2|TRBD1
TGCGCCAGCAGCTTGGAAGGGACAGGGACTGGCTACACCTTC
CASSLEGTGTGYTF
>.|TRBV7-9|TRBJ2-1|.
TGTGCCAGCAGCGACAGTCTTGGAGTGGGGCACAATGAGCAGTTCTTC
CASSDSLGVGHNEQFF
>.|TRBV7-8|TRBJ1-6|.
TGTGCCAGCACTTTGGGGGAGGGCAGCAGACGTAATTCAGCCCTCCACTTT
CASTLGEGSRRNSALHF
>.|TRBV5-5|TRBJ2-1|TRBD1
TGTGCCAGCAGTCGCTCGCTCACAGGGGGCCTCAATGAGCAGTTCTTC
CASSRSLTGGLNEQFF
>.|TRBV11-1|TRBJ1-2|.
TGTGCCAGCAGCCCTTCCTCCTATGGCTACACCTTC
CASSPSSYGYTF
>.|TRBV5-1|TRBJ1-1|TRBD1
TGCGCCAGCAACGGGGTACCGGGACAGGGGGCGAAGAGAACTGAAGCTTTCTTT
CASNGVPGQGAKRTEAFF
>.|TRBV5-1|TRBJ2-5|TRBD1
TGCGCCAGCAGCTCGCGACAGGGACAACAAGAGACCCAGTACTTC
CASSSRQGQQETQYF